This T cell receptor (beta chain) was observed in a study of blood T cells in healthy people across ages. Study-wide background: About one barcoded beta molecule per two T cells was captured by template switching.

In germline, CDR1 is LGHDT, CDR2 YNNKEL (reference sequence). The CDR3 covers 16 residues. The ends lost 0 bases at V and 5 bases at J; junction bases unmatched: 6. Findings and caveats of the study: Any conclusive comparison of naive versus antigen-experienced cells was prevented by using unsorted PBMCs.

Each donor was a healthy Caucasian individual from Russia, aged about 6 to 95. The use of a sample-barcoded 5' primer and a J-beta primer mix characterized a second PCR of roughly 6 to 11 cycles. Via MiXCR, TCRdb re-called the 5' RACE reads, giving one row per CDR3 protein. This table holds fewer than 800,000 distinct CDR3 sequences, around 48% found once. This clonotype appeared once. Its antigen is currently unknown. Sequencing input: blood. The rearrangement joins TRBV3-1 to TRBJ2-2; 7 positions match TRBD1. This TCR was recovered from an older woman in good health. The CDR3 DNA reads TGTGCCAGCAGCCAAGAATTCGCAGGGGGAACCGGGGAGCTGTTTTTT. It specifies CASSQEFAGGTGELFF.